The sequence of this T cell receptor (beta chain) was determined in a study of PD-L1 blockade in urothelial cancer. Background on the study: Bladder-origin urothelial cancer in males described about 85% of the roughly 29 patients. Blood samples had a median of approximately 150,000 T cells.

There are 14 residues in the CDR3. V dropped 11 bases and J dropped 2; count of bases not matched to a gene: 8. Looked up from germline, CDR1 is ENHRY and CDR2 is SYGVKD. Time point described: pretreatment peripheral blood. Patients suffered from locally advanced or metastatic urothelial carcinoma. Individual patients had between 1 and 8 samples, taken pretreatment and on-treatment. TCRdb keeps only in-frame clones here, not all; method: immunoSEQ multiplex PCR. This sample has under 95,000 clones; about 85% occur once, and the top ten carry roughly 14%. The sequence derives from a man in his 60s with urothelial cancer. This sequence joins TRBV10-3 and TRBJ1-5, with 8 nucleotides matching TRBD1. Sequenced here: PBMCs, sampled around atezolizumab (anti-PD-L1) treatment. CDR3 coding DNA: TGTGCCGCTAAGGACAGGGAGGGCAATCAGCCCCAGCATTTT. The encoded protein is CAAKDREGNQPQHF.